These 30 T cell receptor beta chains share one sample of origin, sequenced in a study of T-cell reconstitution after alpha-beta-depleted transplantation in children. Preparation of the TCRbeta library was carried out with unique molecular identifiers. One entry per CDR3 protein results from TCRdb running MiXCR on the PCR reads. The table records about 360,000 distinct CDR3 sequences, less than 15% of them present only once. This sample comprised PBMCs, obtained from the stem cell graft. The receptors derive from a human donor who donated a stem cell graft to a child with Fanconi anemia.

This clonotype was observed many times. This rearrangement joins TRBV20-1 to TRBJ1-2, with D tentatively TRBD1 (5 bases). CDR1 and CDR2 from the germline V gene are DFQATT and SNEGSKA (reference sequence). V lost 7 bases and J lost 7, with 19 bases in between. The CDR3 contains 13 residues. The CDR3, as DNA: TGCAGTGTAGAGCCCCGGGACCAACCTGGCTACACCTTC. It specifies CSVEPRDQPGYTF.

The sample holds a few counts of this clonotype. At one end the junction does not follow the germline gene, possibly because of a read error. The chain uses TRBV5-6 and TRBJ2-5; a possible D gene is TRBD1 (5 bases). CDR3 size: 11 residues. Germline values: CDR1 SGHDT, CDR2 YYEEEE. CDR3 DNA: TGTGCCAGCAGCTTAGGTGACAGTCCTCACTTC. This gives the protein CASSLGDSPHF.

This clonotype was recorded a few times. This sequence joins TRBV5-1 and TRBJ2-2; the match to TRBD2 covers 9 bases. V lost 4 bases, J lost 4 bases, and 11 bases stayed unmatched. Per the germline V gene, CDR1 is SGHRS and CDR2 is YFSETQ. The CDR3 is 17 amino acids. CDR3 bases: TGCGCCAGCAGCCTCCCGCGGGGGGGCCTTGGCACCGGGGAGCTGTTTTTT. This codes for CASSLPRGGLGTGELFF. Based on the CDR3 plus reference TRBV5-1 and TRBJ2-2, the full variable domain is KAGVTQTPRYLIKTRGQQVTLSCSPISGHRSVSWYQQTPGQGLQFLFEYFSETQRNKGNFPGRFSGRQFSNSRSEMNVSTLELGDSALYLCASSLPRGGLGTGELFFGEGSRLTVL.

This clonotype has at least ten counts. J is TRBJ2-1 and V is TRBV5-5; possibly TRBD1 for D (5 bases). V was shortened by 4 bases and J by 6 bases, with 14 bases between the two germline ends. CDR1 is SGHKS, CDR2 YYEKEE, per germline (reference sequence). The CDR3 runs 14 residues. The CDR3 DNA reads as TGTGCCAGCAGCCGTAGACAGATTCTCAATGAGCAGTTCTTC. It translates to CASSRRQILNEQFF.

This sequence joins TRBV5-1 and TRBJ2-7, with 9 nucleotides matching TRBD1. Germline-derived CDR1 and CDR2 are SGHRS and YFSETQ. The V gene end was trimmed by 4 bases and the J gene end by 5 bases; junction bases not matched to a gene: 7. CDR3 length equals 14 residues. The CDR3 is CASSTQGALNEQYF. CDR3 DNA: TGCGCCAGCAGCACACAGGGGGCGTTGAACGAGCAGTACTTC.

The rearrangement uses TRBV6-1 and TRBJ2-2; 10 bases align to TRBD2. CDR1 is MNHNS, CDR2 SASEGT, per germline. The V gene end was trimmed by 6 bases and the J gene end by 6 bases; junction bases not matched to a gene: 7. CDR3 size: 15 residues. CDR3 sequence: CASRWKAGGPGELFF. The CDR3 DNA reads TGTGCCAGCAGATGGAAAGCGGGGGGGCCCGGGGAGCTGTTTTTT.

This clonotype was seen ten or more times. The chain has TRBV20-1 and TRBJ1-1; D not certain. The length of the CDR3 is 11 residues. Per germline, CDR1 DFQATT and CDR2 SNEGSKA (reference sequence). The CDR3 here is CRTLLGTEAFF. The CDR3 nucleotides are TGCAGGACGCTGTTGGGCACTGAAGCTTTCTTT.

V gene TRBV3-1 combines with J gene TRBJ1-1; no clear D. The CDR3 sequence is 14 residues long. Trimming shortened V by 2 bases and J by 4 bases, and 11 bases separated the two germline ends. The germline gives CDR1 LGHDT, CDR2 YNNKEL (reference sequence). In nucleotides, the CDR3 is TGTGCCAGCAGCCAATTTCCACTGAGCACTGAAGCTTTCTTT. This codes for CASSQFPLSTEAFF.

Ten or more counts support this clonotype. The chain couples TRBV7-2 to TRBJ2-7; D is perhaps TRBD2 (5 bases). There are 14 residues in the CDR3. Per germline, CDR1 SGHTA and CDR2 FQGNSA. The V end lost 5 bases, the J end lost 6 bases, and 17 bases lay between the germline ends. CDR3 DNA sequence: TGTGCCAGCAGCCAAAGAACGGGAACGAGCGAGCAGTACGTC. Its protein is CASSQRTGTSEQYV.

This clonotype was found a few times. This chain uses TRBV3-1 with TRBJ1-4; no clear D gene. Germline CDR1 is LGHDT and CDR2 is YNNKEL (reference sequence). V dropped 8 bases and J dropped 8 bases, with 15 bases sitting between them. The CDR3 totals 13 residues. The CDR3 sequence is CASARRSREKLFF. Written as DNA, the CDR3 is TGTGCCAGCGCCCGGAGGAGTAGAGAAAAACTGTTTTTT. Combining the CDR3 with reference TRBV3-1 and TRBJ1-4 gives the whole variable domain DTAVSQTPKYLVTQMGNDKSIKCEQNLGHDTMYWYKQDSKKFLKIMFSYNNKELIINETVPNRFSPKSPDKAHLNLHINSLELGDSAVYFCASARRSREKLFFGSGTQLSVL.

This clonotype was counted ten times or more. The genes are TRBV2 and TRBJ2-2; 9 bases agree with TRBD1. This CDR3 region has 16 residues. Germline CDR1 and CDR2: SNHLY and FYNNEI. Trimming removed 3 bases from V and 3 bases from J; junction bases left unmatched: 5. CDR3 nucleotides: TGTGCCAGCAGTGAGGAGCGGACAGGGGACACCGGGGAGCTGTTTTTT. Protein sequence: CASSEERTGDTGELFF.

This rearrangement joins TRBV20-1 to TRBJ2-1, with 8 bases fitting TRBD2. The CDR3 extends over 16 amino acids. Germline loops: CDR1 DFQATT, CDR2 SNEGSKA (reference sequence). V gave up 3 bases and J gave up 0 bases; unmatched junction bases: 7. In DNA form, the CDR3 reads TGCAGTGCTAGGAGTAGCGGGGTCCGCTCCTACAATGAGCAGTTCTTC. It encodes CSARSSGVRSYNEQFF.

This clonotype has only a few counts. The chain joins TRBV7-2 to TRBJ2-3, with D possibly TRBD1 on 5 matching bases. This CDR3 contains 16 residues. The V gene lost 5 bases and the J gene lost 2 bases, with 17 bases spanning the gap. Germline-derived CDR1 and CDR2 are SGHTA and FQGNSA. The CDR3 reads CASSRLPSTATDTQYF. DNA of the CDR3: TGTGCCAGCAGCCGTCTCCCGTCGACAGCCACAGATACGCAGTATTTT.

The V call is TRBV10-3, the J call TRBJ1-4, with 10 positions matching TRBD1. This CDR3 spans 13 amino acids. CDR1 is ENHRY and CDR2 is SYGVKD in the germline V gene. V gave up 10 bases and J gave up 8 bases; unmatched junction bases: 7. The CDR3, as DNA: TGTGCCACCCTGGGGACAGGGGAAGAAAAACTGTTTTTT. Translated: CATLGTGEEKLFF.

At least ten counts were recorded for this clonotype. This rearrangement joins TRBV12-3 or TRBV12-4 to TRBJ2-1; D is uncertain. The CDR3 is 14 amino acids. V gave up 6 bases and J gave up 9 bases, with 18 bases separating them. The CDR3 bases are TGTGCCAGCAGCCCCGCCTCCTCATACCCTGAGCAGTTCTTC. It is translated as CASSPASSYPEQFF.

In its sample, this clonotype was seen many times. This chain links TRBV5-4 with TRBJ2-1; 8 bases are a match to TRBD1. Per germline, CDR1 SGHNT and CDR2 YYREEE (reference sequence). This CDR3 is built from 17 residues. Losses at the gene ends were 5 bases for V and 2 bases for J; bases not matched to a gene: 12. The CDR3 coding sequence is TGTGCCAGCAGTTTCCTTCTGGACAGGGTGACCTACAATGAGCAGTTCTTC. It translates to CASSFLLDRVTYNEQFF.

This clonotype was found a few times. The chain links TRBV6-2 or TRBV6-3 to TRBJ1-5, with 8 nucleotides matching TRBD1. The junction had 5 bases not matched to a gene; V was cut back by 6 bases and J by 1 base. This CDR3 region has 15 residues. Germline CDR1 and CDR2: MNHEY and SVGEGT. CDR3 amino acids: CASRPGGTSNQPQHF. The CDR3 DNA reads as TGTGCCAGCAGGCCAGGGGGCACGAGCAATCAGCCCCAGCATTTT.

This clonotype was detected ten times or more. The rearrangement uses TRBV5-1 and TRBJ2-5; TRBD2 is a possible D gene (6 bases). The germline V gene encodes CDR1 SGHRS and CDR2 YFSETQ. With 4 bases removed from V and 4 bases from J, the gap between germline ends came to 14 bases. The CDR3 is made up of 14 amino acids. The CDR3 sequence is CASSPQGGPETQYF. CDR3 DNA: TGCGCCAGCAGCCCGCAGGGAGGTCCAGAGACCCAGTACTTC.

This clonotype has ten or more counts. The CDR3 here is CATKRTYNEQFF. CDR3 in DNA: TGTGCCACGAAGCGAACATACAATGAGCAGTTCTTC. The chain couples TRBV28 to TRBJ2-1; D gene uncertain. CDR1 MDHEN and CDR2 SYDVKM come from the germline V gene. This CDR3 is built from 12 residues. Trimming removed 10 bases from V and 4 bases from J, with 11 bases in between. Filled out from reference TRBV28 and TRBJ2-1, the complete variable domain reads DVKVTQSSRYLVKRTGEKVFLECVQDMDHENMFWYRQDPGLGLRLIYFSYDVKMKEKGDIPEGYSVSREKKERFSLILESASTNQTSMYLCATKRTYNEQFFGPGTRLTVL.

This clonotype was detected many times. The CDR3 sequence is CASSQDTRVAYTGELFF. CDR3 in DNA: TGCGCCAGCAGCCAAGATACAAGAGTTGCGTACACCGGGGAGCTGTTTTTT. The chain uses TRBV4-3 and TRBJ2-2; D not resolved. Trimming cost V 0 bases and J 3 bases, with 14 bases left between them. The V gene's germline CDR1 is LGHNA and CDR2 YSLEER. The CDR3 runs to 17 residues.

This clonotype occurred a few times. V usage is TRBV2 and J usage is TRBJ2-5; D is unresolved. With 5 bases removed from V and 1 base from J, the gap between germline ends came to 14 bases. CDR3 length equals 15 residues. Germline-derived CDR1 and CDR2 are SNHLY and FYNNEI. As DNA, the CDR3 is TGTGCCAGCAGTTCCTCTACTGGTTTCCAAGAGACCCAGTACTTC. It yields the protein CASSSSTGFQETQYF.

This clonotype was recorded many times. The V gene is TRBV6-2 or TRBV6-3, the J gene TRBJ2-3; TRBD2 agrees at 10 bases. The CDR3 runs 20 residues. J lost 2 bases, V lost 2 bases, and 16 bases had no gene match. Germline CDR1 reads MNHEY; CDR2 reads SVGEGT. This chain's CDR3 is CASSYAGFLIAGGPTDTQYF. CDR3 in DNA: TGTGCCAGCAGTTACGCGGGTTTCCTGATAGCGGGGGGTCCCACAGATACGCAGTATTTT.

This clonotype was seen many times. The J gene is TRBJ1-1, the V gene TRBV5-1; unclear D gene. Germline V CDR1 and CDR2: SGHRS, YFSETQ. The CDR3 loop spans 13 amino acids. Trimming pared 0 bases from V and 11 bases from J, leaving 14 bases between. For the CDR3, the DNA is TGCGCCAGCAGCTTGGAGGTAGGGAGGAATGCTTTCTTT. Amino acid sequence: CASSLEVGRNAFF. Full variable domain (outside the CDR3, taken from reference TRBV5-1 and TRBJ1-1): KAGVTQTPRYLIKTRGQQVTLSCSPISGHRSVSWYQQTPGQGLQFLFEYFSETQRNKGNFPGRFSGRQFSNSRSEMNVSTLELGDSALYLCASSLEVGRNAFFGQGTRLTVV.

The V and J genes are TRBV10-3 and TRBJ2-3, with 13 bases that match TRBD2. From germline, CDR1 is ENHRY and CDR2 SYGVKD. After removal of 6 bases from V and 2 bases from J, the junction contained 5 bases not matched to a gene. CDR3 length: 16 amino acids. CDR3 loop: CAISEGLAGITDTQYF. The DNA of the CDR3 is TGTGCCATCAGCGAGGGACTAGCGGGGATCACAGATACGCAGTATTTT.

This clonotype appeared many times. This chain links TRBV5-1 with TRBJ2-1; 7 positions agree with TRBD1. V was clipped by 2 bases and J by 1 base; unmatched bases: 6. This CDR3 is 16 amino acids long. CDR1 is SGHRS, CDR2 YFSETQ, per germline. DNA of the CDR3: TGCGCCAGCAGCTTAATCGGGACAGTATCCTACAATGAGCAGTTCTTC. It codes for CASSLIGTVSYNEQFF.

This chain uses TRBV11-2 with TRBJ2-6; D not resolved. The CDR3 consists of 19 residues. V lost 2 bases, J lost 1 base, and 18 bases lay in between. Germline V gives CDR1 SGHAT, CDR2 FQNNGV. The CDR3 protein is CASSLYGSQDRSGANVLTF. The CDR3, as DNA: TGTGCCAGCAGCTTATATGGCAGCCAAGACCGTTCTGGGGCCAACGTCCTGACTTTC.

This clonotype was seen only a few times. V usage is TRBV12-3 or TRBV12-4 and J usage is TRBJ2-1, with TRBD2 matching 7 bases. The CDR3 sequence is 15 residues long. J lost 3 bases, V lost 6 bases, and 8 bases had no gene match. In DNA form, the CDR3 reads TGTGCCAGCAGCTCTACTAGCGCTGACTACAATGAGCAGTTCTTC. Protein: CASSSTSADYNEQFF.

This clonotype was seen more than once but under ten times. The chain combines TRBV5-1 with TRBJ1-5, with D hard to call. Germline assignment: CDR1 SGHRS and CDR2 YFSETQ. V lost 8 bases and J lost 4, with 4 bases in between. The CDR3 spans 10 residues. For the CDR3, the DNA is TGCGCCAGGCCTAATCAGCCCCAGCATTTT. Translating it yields CARPNQPQHF.

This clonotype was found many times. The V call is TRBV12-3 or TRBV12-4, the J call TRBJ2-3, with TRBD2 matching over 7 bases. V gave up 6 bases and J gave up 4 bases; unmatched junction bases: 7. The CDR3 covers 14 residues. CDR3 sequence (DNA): TGTGCCAGCAGGTTGGGCGGGGGAGCAGATACGCAGTATTTT. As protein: CASRLGGGADTQYF.

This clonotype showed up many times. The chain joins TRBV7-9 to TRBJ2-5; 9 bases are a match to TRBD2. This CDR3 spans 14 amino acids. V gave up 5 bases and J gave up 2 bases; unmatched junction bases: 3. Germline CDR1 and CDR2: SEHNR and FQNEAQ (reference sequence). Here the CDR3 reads CASSTGLAQETQYF. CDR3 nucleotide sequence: TGTGCCAGCAGCACCGGACTAGCGCAAGAGACCCAGTACTTC.